These T cell receptor beta chains were read from a single sample in a study of shared clonotypes between healthy human individuals. Clones were sequenced by immunoSEQ multiplex PCR, and TCRdb holds only the in-frame ones, with some missing. The data contain millions of clones, 85% to 95% of them singletons. The sequenced material came from naive CD4+ T cells sorted from blood. These receptors were obtained from a man in his late teens or twenties in good health. The CDR3 runs from the conserved cysteine through the conserved F or W. D genes are given only for firm matches. The size field is filled for only some rows; it gives once, few, many or a size class.

cdr3_length clone_size j_call d_call v_call cdr3_nt cdr3_aa
12 - TRBJ1-3 - TRBV6-5 TGTGCCAGCAGTTATGAGGGAAACACCATATATTTT CASSYEGNTIYF
16 - TRBJ2-3 TRBD2 TRBV5-4 TGTGCCAGCAGCTTGAAACTAGCGGGGCCCACAGATACGCAGTATTTT CASSLKLAGPTDTQYF
12 - TRBJ1-2 - TRBV11-2 TGTGCCAGCAGCTTACTGGACTATGGCTACACCTTC CASSLLDYGYTF
15 - TRBJ2-1 TRBD2 TRBV11-2 TGTGCCAGCAGCCCGAAACTAGCGGGAGACAATGAGCAGTTCTTC CASSPKLAGDNEQFF
14 - TRBJ1-1 - TRBV5-6 TGTGCCAGCAGCGGAGACAGGACGAACACTGAAGCTTTCTTT CASSGDRTNTEAFF
11 - TRBJ2-7 - TRBV20-1 TGCAGTGCTCTAGGACTACTCGAGCAGTACTTC CSALGLLEQYF
14 - TRBJ2-7 - TRBV5-6 TGTGCCAGCAGTCCAGACAGGTTTATCTACGAGCAGTACTTC CASSPDRFIYEQYF
16 - TRBJ2-5 TRBD2 TRBV27 TGTGCCAGCAGAAGGACTAGCGGGGGGGCCTCTGAGACCCAGTACTTC CASRRTSGGASETQYF
13 - TRBJ1-1 TRBD1 TRBV6-5 TGTGCCAGCAGTTACGACAGGGGAACTGAAGCTTTCTTT CASSYDRGTEAFF
15 - TRBJ2-7 TRBD1 TRBV27 TGTGCCAGCAGTTTCCGGGGGACAGGGTCGGTTGAGCAGTACTTC CASSFRGTGSVEQYF
13 - TRBJ2-5 - TRBV18 TGTGCCAGCTCACCTGTTGGCCAAGAGACCCAGTACTTC CASSPVGQETQYF
14 - TRBJ2-7 - TRBV6-5 TGTGCCAGCAGGAGGACTGGGCTCTCCTACGAGCAGTACTTC CASRRTGLSYEQYF
13 - TRBJ1-2 - TRBV29-1 TGCAGCGTTGATGGAGGGACGGGGTATGGCTACACCTTC CSVDGGTGYGYTF
16 - TRBJ2-5 - TRBV11-2 TGTGCCAGCAGCTTAGATAGCAGGGGCTGGCAAGAGACCCAGTACTTC CASSLDSRGWQETQYF
15 - TRBJ2-7 - TRBV7-2 TGTGCCAGCAGCTCTAGACCCCTCGTTGCCCACGAGCAGTACTTC CASSSRPLVAHEQYF
15 - TRBJ1-6 TRBD1 TRBV6-6 TGTGCCAGCGGCCGAACGGGACAGGGTAATTCACCCCTCCACTTT CASGRTGQGNSPLHF
15 once TRBJ2-7 - TRBV27 TGTGCCAGCAGTCCGATGAGCCTAAGCTCCTACGAGCAGTACTTC CASSPMSLSSYEQYF
12 - TRBJ1-2 - TRBV11-2 TGTGCCAGCAGCCCAGATAACTATGGCTACACCTTC CASSPDNYGYTF
13 - TRBJ1-5 TRBD1 TRBV2 TGTGCCAGCAGTTCAGGGGGCGATCAGCCCCAGCATTTT CASSSGGDQPQHF
13 - TRBJ1-6 - TRBV30 TGTGCCTGGAGTGTAGGGCGGGGGTCACCCCTCCACTTT CAWSVGRGSPLHF
14 - TRBJ1-2 - TRBV9 TGTGCCAGCAGCGTTTCTAAGGATAACTATGGCTACACCTTC CASSVSKDNYGYTF
14 - TRBJ2-7 TRBD1 TRBV9 TGTGCCAGCAGCTCCGGGACAGGGGGGTACGAGCAGTACTTC CASSSGTGGYEQYF